This is a list of T cell receptor beta chains from one sample in a study of T cell responses to AZD1222 COVID-19 vaccine. TCRdb's table, derived via immunoSEQ multiplex PCR, lists solely in-frame clones and lacks some. The repertoire has 200,000 to 300,000 clones, 85% to 95% of them found once; the top ten carry 0.55%. Sequenced material: peripheral blood, taken on day 0 of AZD1222 vaccination. The receptors stem from an adult in good health. CDR3s include the opening cysteine and the closing phenylalanine or tryptophan. Fields, in order: D gene, V gene, clone size, J gene, CDR3 protein, CDR3 DNA. The D gene is left open where the match is weak. The size entry is marked missing in some rows and otherwise reads once, few, many or a size class.

D: TRBD1; V: TRBV9; size: NA; J: TRBJ1-1; CDR3: CASSPRTGVRTNTEAFF; DNA: TGTGCCAGCAGCCCCAGGACAGGGGTTAGGACGAACACTGAAGCTTTCTTT
D: TRBD2; V: TRBV24-1; size: NA; J: TRBJ2-2; CDR3: CATSAPGGGNTGELFF; DNA: TGTGCCACCAGCGCCCCGGGGGGAGGGAACACCGGGGAGCTGTTTTTT
D: NA; V: TRBV11-2; size: NA; J: TRBJ2-1; CDR3: CASSLGSWGKSEQFF; DNA: TGTGCCAGCAGCTTAGGGAGTTGGGGTAAATCAGAGCAGTTCTTC
D: NA; V: TRBV2; size: NA; J: TRBJ1-1; CDR3: CAIQKTTTEAFF; DNA: TGTGCCATACAGAAAACCACCACTGAAGCTTTCTTT
D: NA; V: TRBV28; size: once; J: TRBJ2-7; CDR3: CASSSPGVLSYEQYF; DNA: TGTGCCAGCAGCTCGCCGGGAGTTCTCTCCTACGAGCAGTACTTC
D: TRBD2; V: TRBV6-5; size: NA; J: TRBJ2-7; CDR3: CASSRLAGAYEQYF; DNA: TGTGCCAGCAGCCGACTAGCGGGAGCCTACGAGCAGTACTTC
D: NA; V: TRBV28; size: NA; J: TRBJ2-5; CDR3: CASSLPGWQETQYF; DNA: TGTGCCAGCAGTTTACCAGGGTGGCAAGAGACCCAGTACTTC
D: NA; V: TRBV5-6; size: NA; J: TRBJ2-5; CDR3: CASSWGPTKPETQYF; DNA: TGTGCCAGCAGCTGGGGACCAACAAAACCGGAGACCCAGTACTTC
D: NA; V: TRBV5-6; size: NA; J: TRBJ1-2; CDR3: CASSEPGGYTF; DNA: TGTGCCAGCAGCGAACCGGGGGGCTACACCTTC
D: NA; V: TRBV6-5; size: NA; J: TRBJ1-4; CDR3: CASRGGVFNEKLFF; DNA: TGTGCCAGCAGGGGCGGGGTATTTAATGAAAAACTGTTTTTT
D: TRBD1; V: TRBV10-2; size: NA; J: TRBJ2-1; CDR3: CASGLGQGIYNEQFF; DNA: TGCGCCAGCGGCCTGGGACAGGGGATCTACAATGAGCAGTTCTTC
D: NA; V: TRBV5-1; size: NA; J: TRBJ1-2; CDR3: CASSTLGAGYGYTF; DNA: TGCGCCAGCAGCACACTCGGGGCGGGCTATGGCTACACCTTC